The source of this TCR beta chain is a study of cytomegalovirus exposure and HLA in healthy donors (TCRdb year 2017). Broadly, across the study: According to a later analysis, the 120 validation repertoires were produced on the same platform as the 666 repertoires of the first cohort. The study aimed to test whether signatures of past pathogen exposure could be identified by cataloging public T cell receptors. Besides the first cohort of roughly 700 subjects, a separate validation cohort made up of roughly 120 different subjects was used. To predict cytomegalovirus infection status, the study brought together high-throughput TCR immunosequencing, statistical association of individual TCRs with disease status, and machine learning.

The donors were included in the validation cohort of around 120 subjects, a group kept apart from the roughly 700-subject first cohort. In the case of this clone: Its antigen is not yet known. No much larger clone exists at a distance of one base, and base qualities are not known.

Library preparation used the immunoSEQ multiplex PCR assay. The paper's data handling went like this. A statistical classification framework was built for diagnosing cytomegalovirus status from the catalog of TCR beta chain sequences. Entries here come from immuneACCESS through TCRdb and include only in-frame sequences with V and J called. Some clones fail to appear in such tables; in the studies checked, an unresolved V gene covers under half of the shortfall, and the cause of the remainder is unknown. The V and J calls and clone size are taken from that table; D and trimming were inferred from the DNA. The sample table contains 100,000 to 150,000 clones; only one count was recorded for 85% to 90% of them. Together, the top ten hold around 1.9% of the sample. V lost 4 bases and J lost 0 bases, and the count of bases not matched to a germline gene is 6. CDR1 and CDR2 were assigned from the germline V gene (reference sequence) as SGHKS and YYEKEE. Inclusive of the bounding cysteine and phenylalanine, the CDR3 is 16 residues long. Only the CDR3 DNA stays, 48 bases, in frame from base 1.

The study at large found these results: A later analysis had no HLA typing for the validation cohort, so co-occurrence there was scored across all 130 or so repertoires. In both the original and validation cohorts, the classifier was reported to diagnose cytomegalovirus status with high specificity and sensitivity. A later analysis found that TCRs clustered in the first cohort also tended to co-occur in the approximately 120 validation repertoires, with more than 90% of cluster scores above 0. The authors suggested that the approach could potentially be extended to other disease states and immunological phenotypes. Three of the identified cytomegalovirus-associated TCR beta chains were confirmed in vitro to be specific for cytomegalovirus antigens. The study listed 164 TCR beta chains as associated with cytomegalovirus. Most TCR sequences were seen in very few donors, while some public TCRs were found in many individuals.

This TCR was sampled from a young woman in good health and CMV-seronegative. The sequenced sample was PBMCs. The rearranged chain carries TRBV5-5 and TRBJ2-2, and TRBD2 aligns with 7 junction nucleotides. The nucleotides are TGTGCCAGCAGCCCCGGGCTAGCGGCGAACACCGGGGAGCTGTTTTTT. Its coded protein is CASSPGLAANTGELFF. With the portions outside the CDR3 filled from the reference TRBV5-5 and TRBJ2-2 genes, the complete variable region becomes DAGVTQSPTHLIKTRGQQVTLRCSPISGHKSVSWYQQVLGQGPQFIFQYYEKEERGRGNFPDRFSARQFPNYSSELNVNALLLGDSALYLCASSPGLAANTGELFFGEGSRLTVL.